This TCR beta chain was identified in a study of control samples from healthy donors and cancer patients. Clones were read by immunoSEQ multiplex PCR, and TCRdb kept only the in-frame ones, dropping some. The table lists around 51,000 clones, 80% of them singletons, with 10% in the top ten. The CDR3 is 16 residues long. Germline V gives CDR1 SGHNT, CDR2 YYREEE (reference sequence). With V trimmed by 5 bases and J by 0 bases, 7 bases remained unmatched. This TCR derives from a man between 65 and 85 years old in good health. Sequenced: blood. V usage is TRBV5-4 and J usage is TRBJ1-2; 10 bases fit TRBD1. Here the CDR3 reads CASRPGTGVANYGYTF. In DNA form, the CDR3 reads TGTGCCAGCAGACCCGGGACAGGGGTGGCTAACTATGGCTACACCTTC. Full variable domain (missing parts from reference TRBV5-4 and TRBJ1-2): ETGVTQSPTHLIKTRGQQVTLRCSSQSGHNTVSWYQQALGQGPQFIFQYYREEENGRGNFPPRFSGLQFPNYSSELNVNALELDDSALYLCASRPGTGVANYGYTFGSGTRLTVV.